What follows are 10 T cell receptor beta chains derived from one specimen sequenced in a study of blood T cell repertoires in COVID-19. Sequencing was performed with immunoSEQ multiplex PCR; in TCRdb, only in-frame clones are kept and a portion is missing. The table has around 140,000 clones, around 80% seen once. The sample was peripheral blood. Every receptor here comes from a woman aged 55-69 years with acute or convalescent COVID-19.

The V call is TRBV28, the J call TRBJ2-7, with TRBD1 matching 7 bases. The V gene's germline CDR1 is MDHEN and CDR2 SYDVKM. V lost 8 bases and J lost 3; bases outside the gene matches: 4. The CDR3 totals 12 residues. CDR3 coding DNA: TGTGCCAGCCACGGACAGGTCTACGAGCAGTACTTC. It codes for CASHGQVYEQYF.

The V call is TRBV6-1, the J call TRBJ2-1; perhaps TRBD2 as D (6 bases). The germline V and J ends were trimmed by 0 bases and 9 bases, with 9 bases remaining between them. The CDR3 has 13 amino acids. Germline CDR1 MNHNS, CDR2 SASEGT. CDR3 coding DNA: TGTGCCAGCAGTGAAGCTTGGAGGGGTGAGCAGTTCTTC. Its protein product is CASSEAWRGEQFF.

CDR3 DNA: TGTGCCACCAGTAAGGTCCCGGGACTAGCGGGAGTGGAGACCCAGTACTTC. The encoded protein is CATSKVPGLAGVETQYF. J is TRBJ2-5 and V is TRBV15, with 14 bases identical to TRBD2. Germline V CDR1 and CDR2: LNHNV, YYDKDF (reference sequence). V was pared by 6 bases and J by 5 bases, with 11 bases of the junction left unmatched. The CDR3 loop spans 17 amino acids.

The CDR3 region has the DNA TGTGCCAGCAGCCCGCGGCTAAATCAGCCCCAGCATTTT. Translating it yields CASSPRLNQPQHF. The rearrangement joins TRBV7-2 to TRBJ1-5; no clear D gene. V lost 5 bases, J lost 4 bases, and 9 bases lay in between. Germline V lookup: CDR1 SGHTA, CDR2 FQGNSA. The CDR3 is 13 amino acids.

In this sample, this clone turned up once. This chain uses TRBV28 with TRBJ2-7; D might be TRBD2 (5 bases). The CDR3 covers 14 residues. V was trimmed by 5 bases and J by 6 bases, leaving 17 bases between them. Per the germline V gene, CDR1 is MDHEN and CDR2 is SYDVKM. DNA for the CDR3: TGTGCCAGCAGTCCCCCGATAAGGGAGCTCGAGCAGTACTTC. Translating gives CASSPPIRELEQYF. The full variable domain, its missing parts supplied by reference TRBV28 and TRBJ2-7, is DVKVTQSSRYLVKRTGEKVFLECVQDMDHENMFWYRQDPGLGLRLIYFSYDVKMKEKGDIPEGYSVSREKKERFSLILESASTNQTSMYLCASSPPIRELEQYFGPGTRLTVT.

In nucleotides, the CDR3 is TGTGCCAGCACGTCCGGGACAATAGCTTTCTTT. Its translation: CASTSGTIAFF. The gene calls are TRBV28 and TRBJ1-1, with a possible D match to TRBD1 (6 bases). The CDR3 has 11 amino acids. Trimming stripped 7 bases from V and 10 bases from J, with 13 bases between. CDR1 MDHEN and CDR2 SYDVKM come from the germline V gene.

The chain combines TRBV7-8 with TRBJ2-2; D gene uncertain. The CDR3 contains 16 residues. Deletions cut 3 bases from V and 3 bases from J, with 14 bases between. Germline V lookup: CDR1 SGHVS, CDR2 FQNEAQ. CDR3 sequence (DNA): TGTGCCAGCAGCTTTGGTCCTAACCTTTACACCGGGGAGCTGTTTTTT. Amino acid sequence: CASSFGPNLYTGELFF.

J is TRBJ1-6 and V is TRBV14; no clear D gene. The CDR3 loop spans 14 amino acids. Trimming shortened V by 1 base and J by 10 bases, and 11 bases separated the two germline ends. Germline V CDR1 and CDR2: SGHDN, FVKESK. CDR3 region: CASSQGGLGSPLHF. Written as DNA, the CDR3 is TGTGCCAGCAGCCAAGGAGGGTTGGGATCACCCCTCCACTTT.

The V call is TRBV12-3 or TRBV12-4, the J call TRBJ2-1; D possibly corresponds to TRBD2 (5 bases). The CDR3 totals 13 residues. Between the trimmed V and J ends, which lost 3 bases and 5 bases, there was a span of 8 bases. This chain's CDR3 is CASSFTRDNEQFF. The DNA of the CDR3 is TGTGCCAGCAGTTTCACTAGGGACAATGAGCAGTTCTTC.

The rearrangement joins TRBV10-3 to TRBJ2-5; 7 positions agree with TRBD2. This CDR3 is built from 12 residues. CDR1 ENHRY and CDR2 SYGVKD come from the germline V gene. J gave up 5 bases and V 4 bases, and 1 base lay outside the gene matches. The CDR3 region has the DNA TGTGCCATCAGTGCCGGGAGGGAGACCCAGTACTTC. Translation gives CAISAGRETQYF.